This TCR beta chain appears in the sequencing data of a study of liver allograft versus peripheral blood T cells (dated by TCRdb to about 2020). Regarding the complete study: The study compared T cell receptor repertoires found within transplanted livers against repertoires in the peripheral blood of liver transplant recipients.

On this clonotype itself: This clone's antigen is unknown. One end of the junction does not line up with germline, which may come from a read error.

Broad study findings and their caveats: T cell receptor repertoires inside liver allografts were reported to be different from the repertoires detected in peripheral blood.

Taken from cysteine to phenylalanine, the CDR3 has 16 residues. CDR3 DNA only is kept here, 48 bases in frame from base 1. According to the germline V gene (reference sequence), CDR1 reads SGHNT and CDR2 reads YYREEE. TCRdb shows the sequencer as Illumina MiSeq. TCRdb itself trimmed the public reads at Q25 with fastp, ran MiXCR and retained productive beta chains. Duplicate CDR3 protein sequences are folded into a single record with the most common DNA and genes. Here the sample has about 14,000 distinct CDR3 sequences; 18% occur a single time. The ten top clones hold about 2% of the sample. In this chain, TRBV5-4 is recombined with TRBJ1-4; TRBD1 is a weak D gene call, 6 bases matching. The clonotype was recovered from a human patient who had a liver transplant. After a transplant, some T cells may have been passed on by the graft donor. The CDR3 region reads CVSSPTGAGESEKLFF. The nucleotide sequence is TGTGTCAGCAGCCCCACCGGGGCAGGGGAGTCTGAAAAACTGTTTTTT. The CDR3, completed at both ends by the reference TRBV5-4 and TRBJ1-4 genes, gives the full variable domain ETGVTQSPTHLIKTRGQQVTLRCSSQSGHNTVSWYQQALGQGPQFIFQYYREEENGRGNFPPRFSGLQFPNYSSELNVNALELDDSALYLCVSSPTGAGESEKLFFGSGTQLSVL.